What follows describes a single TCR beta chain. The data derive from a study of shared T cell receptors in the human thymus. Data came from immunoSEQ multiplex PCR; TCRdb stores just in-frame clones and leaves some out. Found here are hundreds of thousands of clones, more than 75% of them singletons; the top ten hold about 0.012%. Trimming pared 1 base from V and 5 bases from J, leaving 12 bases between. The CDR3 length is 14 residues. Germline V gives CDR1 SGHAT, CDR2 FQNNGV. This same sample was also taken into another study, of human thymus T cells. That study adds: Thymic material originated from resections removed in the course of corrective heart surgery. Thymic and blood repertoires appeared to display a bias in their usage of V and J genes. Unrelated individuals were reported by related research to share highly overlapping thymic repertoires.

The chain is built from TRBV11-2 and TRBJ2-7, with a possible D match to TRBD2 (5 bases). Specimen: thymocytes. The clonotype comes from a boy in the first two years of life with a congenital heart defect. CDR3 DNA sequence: TGTGCCAGCAGCTTAGGGCCCTCCGGGGACGAGCAGTACTTC. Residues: CASSLGPSGDEQYF.